This T cell receptor (beta chain) was profiled in a study of T cell responses to AZD1222 COVID-19 vaccine (dated by TCRdb to the early 2020s). With regard to the full study: AZD1222 recipients with second doses at about 4 weeks or about 12 weeks were pooled, because spike-specific TCR depth and breadth did not differ between schedules. Trial participants were enrolled into age subgroups of 18-55, 56-69 and 70-plus years, which contained about 150, 27 and 61 TCR-sequenced participants, respectively. TCR sequencing was performed for about 250 trial participants, of whom around 200 were given two doses of AZD1222 and some 25 were given two doses of MenACWY control vaccine. Here is what the overall study found, with its caveats: No day 14 peak-response samples were available, so repertoires were characterized only after the peak T cell response. Reportedly, close to half of the unique spike-specific TCRs recognized epitopes lying outside the regions that are mutated in the B.1.351 and B.1.1.7 variants. Participants were mostly white British, with more females than males. The authors suggested clonal diversity may have been underestimated. Conclusions about previously exposed vaccinees are limited because only six or seven AZD1222 recipients were SARS-CoV-2 seropositive at baseline. A significant rise in spike-specific TCR breadth and depth was observed after two AZD1222 doses relative to day 0 and relative to MenACWY recipients. In the small 56-69-year group, the increase in depth fell short of significance, most likely because of low power. The vaccine-associated CD4 TCRs covered the entire spike protein, and the dominant responses fell in regions 160-218 and 743-854.

According to the study, the label for this sample's time point signals: baseline before first vaccination. Vaccinee samples were obtained from the UK trials COV001 and COV002, which included a single-blind randomized controlled phase 2/3 trial of AZD1222 (ChAdOx1 nCoV-19) in healthy adults. For TCRbeta chain sequencing, PBMC samples were collected from trial participants at day 0 and at day 28 after the second dose. For this clone: The specificity of this receptor is unknown. No much larger clonotype is one base removed from it; base qualities were not supplied.

The CDR3 regions of human TCRbeta chains were subjected to immunosequencing. As for the original processing: Repertoire TCRs were checked for matches against a reference library of SARS-CoV-2-specific TCRs that had been generated using the MIRA antigen-specificity platform. Breadth meant the fraction of unique TCRs that were SARS-CoV-2-associated, whereas depth meant the fraction of total T cells that were SARS-CoV-2-associated. Using the MIRA data, each spike-specific TCR was assigned both to the spike region to which the TCR was reactive and to a CD4 or CD8 class. Log10-transformed breadth and depth values were compared by one-way ANOVA with Sidak's multiple comparisons tests. This immuneACCESS table, as held by TCRdb, lists in-frame sequences with V and J called but not all clones. Of the missing ones, under half trace to an unresolved V gene in checked studies; the others have no known cause. V and J calls and clone size are as listed in that table; D and trimming were resolved from the DNA. This sample is represented by fewer than 120,000 clones; 88% of them were singletons. The leading ten clones occupy about 1.6% of the sample.

The CDR3 measures 21 amino acids from cysteine to phenylalanine. The read is trimmed to its CDR3 DNA, 63 bases read in frame from base 1. As encoded in the germline V gene (reference sequence), CDR1 is MNHEY while CDR2 is SMNVEV. For this chain, trimming is 5 bases at the V end and 2 bases at the J end, and the number of junction bases without a gene match is 23. Sequencing was performed on peripheral blood, taken on day 0 of AZD1222 vaccination. The clonotype comes from an adult in good health. The chain couples TRBV27 to TRBJ1-5; 8 nucleotides in the junction match TRBD1. Here the CDR3 is given as CASSPMPGTGFLIGGNQPQHF. The DNA reads as follows: TGTGCCAGCAGTCCAATGCCCGGGACAGGCTTCCTCATTGGGGGCAATCAGCCCCAGCATTTT.